This T cell receptor (beta chain) is drawn from a study of cytomegalovirus exposure and HLA in healthy donors. Study-level information: Earlier results showed 117 million unique TCR beta sequences derived from some 180 million T cells.

With V trimmed by 8 bases and J by 4 bases, 9 bases remained unmatched. Germline CDR1 reads MDHEN; CDR2 reads SYDVKM. This CDR3 has 15 amino acids. 60 Vbeta and 13 Jbeta primers were used in PCR. Sequencing used immunoSEQ multiplex PCR; TCRdb keeps in-frame clones, though not all of them. This sample has about 130,000 clones; around 81% occur once, and the top ten carry about 0.63%. About this clone: Antigen: not known.

Study conclusions and caveats: CMV serostatus was the sole immune exposure data available. Follow-up analysis found HLA locus-dependent TCR association rates, highest for DRB1 and lowest for HLA-C.

Sequenced material: PBMCs. J is TRBJ2-1 and V is TRBV28, with TRBD2 matching over 9 bases. This receptor was obtained from a man aged 18 to 30 in good health and CMV-seronegative. The chain's CDR3 is CASRIGLAGYNEQFF. The CDR3 region has the DNA TGTGCCAGCCGGATAGGGCTAGCGGGGTACAATGAGCAGTTCTTC.